The T cell receptor (beta chain) under discussion was sequenced for a study of blood T cells in healthy people across ages (dated by TCRdb to between 2015 and 2016). Study-level background: In model experiments, template switching captured roughly one uniquely barcoded TCR beta cDNA molecule for every two T cells. Age-related changes in TCR beta repertoire diversity were measured in the study by deep sequencing normalized with unique cDNA molecular identifiers. For two donors (one aged 18 to 29 and one aged 80 or older), the study analyzed two additional independent replicas of 1 million unique cDNA reads from the same blood draw. Four age groups were formed from the donors: young (average approximately 16 years), middle-aged (approximately 40), aged (about 68) and long-lived (around 82). The paper's findings and limits, for the study overall: Estimates of total diversity based on one million sequenced T cells were considered lower bounds and underestimates. Compared with the aged group, the long-lived group had more naive CD4+ T cells, fewer expanded clones and increased TCR diversity, suggesting age selection. Observed TCR beta diversity per million T cells fell roughly linearly with age, and a significant reduction was already apparent by age roughly 40. Observed TCR beta diversity correlated strongly with the percentage of naive T cells measured by flow cytometry. Since profiling was done on bulk unsorted PBMCs, naive and antigen-experienced compartments could not be conclusively compared. The CMV infection status of donors was not known, potentially confounding age-related changes in expanded clonotypes.

The roughly 39 donors, aged about 6 to 90 years, were systemically healthy Caucasian individuals from Russia. Each donor gave 9 to 10 milliliters of peripheral blood, collected into EDTA-treated Vacutainer tubes. Ficoll-Paque density-gradient centrifugation was used to isolate PBMCs, with at least 7 million obtained per sample. Total RNA, at least 6 micrograms per sample, was extracted from PBMCs with Trizol reagent. For every donor, an aliquot of PBMCs went through flow cytometry to measure the percentages of naive CD45RAhigh/CD27high T cells. The library was produced with 5' RACE. Sequencing used an Illumina HiSeq 2500. The second PCR ran for about 7 to 11 cycles and used a J-beta primer mix along with a sample-barcoded 5' primer. A template-switch 5' adaptor carrying 12 random nucleotides introduced a unique molecular identifier onto each TCR beta cDNA molecule. Each sample yielded at least 2.5 million CDR3-containing paired-end reads. The Mint cDNA synthesis kit, primed by a TRBC-specific oligonucleotide, was used to synthesize first-strand cDNA from all RNA. After uracil-DNA glycosylase treatment, a first 18-cycle PCR used universal primers M1SS and BC2_uni_R on all cDNA. As for the authors' bioinformatics: For normalization, 1 million high-quality reads were randomly selected from each sample, with every read carrying a distinct molecular identifier. Instead of being binned into consensus sequences, reads with shared molecular identifiers were discarded. MiTCR, set to a Q25 quality threshold and the strictest error-elimination algorithm, was used for CDR3 identification, clonotype clustering and error correction. Lower-bound total TCR beta diversity was estimated with a nonparametric unseen species model using Euler transformation. Clones were called with MiXCR by TCRdb after fastp trimmed the public reads at Q25, and only in-frame beta chains were retained. Every distinct CDR3 protein forms one entry, paired with its most common genes and DNA. These V and J calls originate from TCRdb's pipeline instead of the authors' own analysis. The sample yields about 930,000 distinct CDR3 sequences; 25% to 30% were counted once. The ten largest make up about 9.4% of the sample.

The CDR3 runs 14 residues from the cysteine to the phenylalanine. Of all the DNA, just the CDR3 is kept, 42 bases in frame from base 1. The germline V gene yields SGHTA for CDR1 and FQGTGA for CDR2. Trimming at the junction amounts to 3 bases on V and 7 bases on J, and the germline ends lie 13 bases apart. About this clonotype: No antigen is known for it. No base-level quality is on record; no much larger clone is a single base apart.

These same data were also listed under a study on T cells of mothers and their children. As the second paper documents: Nine systemically healthy Caucasian individuals served as donors, namely three mothers together with their six children. cDNA synthesis consumed the entire amount of extracted RNA, loaded at approximately 1.5 ug RNA in each 15 ul reaction. In the second PCR, the M1S primer introduced both the sample barcodes and 2-4 random nucleotides. Over 8.5 million TCR beta CDR3 reads were obtained for each mother, and millions of reads were obtained for each child. Thymic selection similarly shapes TCR recombination output in related and unrelated pairs, with minor effect from inherited differences. Normalized repertoire overlap was always found to be slightly, but never significantly, higher in related mother-child pairs than in unrelated mother-child pairs. No persistent microchimeric T cell clones were found, with a detection sensitivity of approximately 100 clones per million clonotypes. Deep NGS was used in the study to compare the TCR beta repertoires of mothers and children and to look for features that separate related mother-child pairs from unrelated individuals. Mothers averaged roughly 36 +/- 4 years of age and children averaged roughly 11 +/- 4 years. After adapters were ligated using NEBNext reagents, the libraries underwent 100+100 nt paired-end sequencing on an Illumina HiSeq 2000. Mother and child libraries were prepared a month apart and sequenced in separate runs to prevent cross-contamination. For each donor, between about 500,000 and 2,000,000 distinct TCR beta clonotypes were identified. Naive TCR beta clonotypes were estimated from low-frequency clonotypes matched to each donor's FACS-determined naive share, without sorting.

The rearrangement joined TRBV7-3 to TRBJ2-1, and perhaps TRBD2 as D gene, on 5 matching bases. This TCR derives from a woman aged 40 to 50 in good health. Sequenced input: blood. The CDR3 protein sequence reads: CASSLRAKGNEQFF. The nucleotide sequence reads as follows: TGTGCCAGCAGCTTGCGGGCCAAAGGGAATGAGCAGTTCTTC.